The present entry profiles one T cell receptor (beta chain) with its context. Its antigen is not known. V lost 4 bases, J lost 7 bases, and 13 bases lay in between. CDR1 is SGDLS, CDR2 YYNGEE, per germline. The CDR3 covers 13 residues. This specimen comes from a study of identical twins. Overall study results and limits: Sequences that were beta out-of-frame showed weaker excess twin sharing. Within cord blood, abundant beta clonotypes carried fewer insertions, but memory repertoires showed no such trend. In zero-insertion analyses, partial confounding could arise from invariant MAIT and iNKT cells.

Template switching added a universal primer binding site, and final cDNA carried unique molecular identifiers. TCRdb recomputed calls from the 5' RACE reads with MiXCR, one row per CDR3 protein. The repertoire includes approximately 220,000 distinct CDR3 sequences, 6.5% to 8.5% of them detected once, and 1.9% sits in the top ten. These records were also assigned to another study, of yellow fever vaccine responses in identical twins.

This chain connects TRBV9 to TRBJ2-3; TRBD2 is a possible D gene (6 bases). Sequencing used memory (CD45RO+) T cells sorted from blood. This clonotype was sampled from a woman between 18 and 29 years old in good health. The CDR3 bases are TGTGCCAGCAGCTCTCGGGGGAGCTATACGCAGTATTTT. Its translation is CASSSRGSYTQYF.